In this sample, the clone carrying this T cell receptor beta chain turned up a few times. A second PCR, run for about 7 to 11 cycles, used a sample-barcoded 5' primer plus a J-beta primer mix. TCRdb called the 5' RACE reads again in MiXCR, with one record for every CDR3 protein. In the table there are some 290,000 distinct CDR3 sequences, roughly 27% of which are singletons. These data originate in a study of blood T cells in healthy people across ages. The CDR3 has 14 amino acids. Germline V lookup: CDR1 SGDLS, CDR2 YYNGEE. V lost 0 bases and J 5 bases, leaving 12 bases between the germline ends. Sequencing was done on a sample of blood. The V gene is TRBV9, the J gene TRBJ2-7, with unresolved D. The origin of this receptor is a woman aged 65 to 85 in good health. The CDR3 reads CASSVEGQDDEQYF. DNA for the CDR3: TGTGCCAGCAGCGTAGAAGGGCAGGACGACGAGCAGTACTTC.